The clone carrying this T cell receptor beta chain was recorded many times. Trimming took 6 bases from V and 2 from J, leaving 7 bases between them. Germline V gene data show CDR1 as WSHSY and CDR2 as SAAADI. CDR3 length: 12 residues. The data are from a study of T cells after yellow fever vaccination. TCRdb recomputed calls from the 5' RACE reads with MiXCR, one row per CDR3 protein. The sample carries over 200,000 distinct CDR3 sequences, approximately 6.7% recorded once. The receptor comes from a man younger than 40 who received the YFV17D yellow fever vaccine. The rearrangement joins TRBV10-2 to TRBJ2-5; maybe TRBD2 (6 bases). The input for sequencing was CD4+ T cells sorted from PBMCs, taken on the day of the yellow fever booster vaccination. The CDR3 DNA follows: TGCGCCAGCAGCCGGGGGCAAGAGACCCAGTACTTC. Protein sequence: CASSRGQETQYF.